This T cell receptor (beta chain) emerged from a study of CD8+ T cells in alopecia areata. Study details: A regimen of oral tofacitinib, 5 to 10 mg twice daily, was given to treated patients. Findings and limits, study-wide: Uncertainty remains about how baseline CD8+ expansion links to response, with one nonresponder. The study found tofacitinib significantly decreased scalp clonality and expanded CD8+ clones among the top 100.

Treatment noted: oral pan-JAK inhibitor, 5-10 mg twice daily. Researchers gathered lesional scalp punch biopsies and peripheral blood from patients with alopecia areata. It was cDNA, reverse transcribed from extracted RNA, that served as the sequencing template. Clones were sequenced by immunoSEQ multiplex PCR, and TCRdb holds only the in-frame ones, with some missing. The sample records over 85,000 clones, 60% to 75% being singletons. The CDR3 has 15 residues. The V segment lost 3 bases and the J segment 4 bases; nucleotides outside the gene matches: 6. Germline loops: CDR1 KGHSY, CDR2 FQNENV. On this clone itself: The antigen is undetermined.

The starting material was CD8+ T cells sorted from blood, obtained at week 4, from a patient treated with tofacitinib. This chain links TRBV16 with TRBJ1-5, with TRBD1 identical over 7 bases. The source is a human donor with alopecia areata. The CDR3 reads CASSQGQGVNQPQHF. The CDR3 DNA sequence: TGTGCCAGCAGCCAGGGGCAGGGGGTAAATCAGCCCCAGCATTTT.